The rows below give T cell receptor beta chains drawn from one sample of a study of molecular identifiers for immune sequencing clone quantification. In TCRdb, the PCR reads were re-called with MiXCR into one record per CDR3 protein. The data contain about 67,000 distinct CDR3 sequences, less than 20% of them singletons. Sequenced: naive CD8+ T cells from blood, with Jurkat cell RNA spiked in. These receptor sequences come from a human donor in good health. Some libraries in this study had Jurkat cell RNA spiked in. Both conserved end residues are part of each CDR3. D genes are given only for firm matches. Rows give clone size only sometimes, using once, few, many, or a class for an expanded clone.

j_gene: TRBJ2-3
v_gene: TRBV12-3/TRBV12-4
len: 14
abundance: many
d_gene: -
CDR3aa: CASSGQTLTDTQYF
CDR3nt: TGTGCCAGCAGTGGACAGACCTTAACAGATACGCAGTATTTT

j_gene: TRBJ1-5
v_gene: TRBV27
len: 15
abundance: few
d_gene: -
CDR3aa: CASSQSGAGNQPQHF
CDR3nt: TGTGCCAGCAGTCAATCGGGAGCAGGCAATCAGCCCCAGCATTTT

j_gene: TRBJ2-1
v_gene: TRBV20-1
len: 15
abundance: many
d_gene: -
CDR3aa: CSAREPGAHYNEQFF
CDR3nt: TGCAGTGCTAGAGAACCGGGAGCACACTACAATGAGCAGTTCTTC

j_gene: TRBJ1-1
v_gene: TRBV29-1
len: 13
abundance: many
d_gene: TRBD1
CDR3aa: CSVEGGTALRAFF
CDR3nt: TGCAGCGTTGAAGGTGGGACAGCGCTCCGAGCTTTCTTT

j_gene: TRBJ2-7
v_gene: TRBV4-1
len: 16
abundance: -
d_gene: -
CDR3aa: CASSAGPGGSPYEQYF
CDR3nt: TGCGCCAGCAGCGCCGGCCCGGGTGGCTCGCCCTACGAGCAGTACTTC

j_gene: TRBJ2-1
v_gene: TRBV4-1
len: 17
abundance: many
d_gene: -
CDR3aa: CASSHSATFSSYNEQFF
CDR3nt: TGCGCCAGCAGCCACTCTGCCACTTTCAGCTCCTACAATGAGCAGTTCTTC

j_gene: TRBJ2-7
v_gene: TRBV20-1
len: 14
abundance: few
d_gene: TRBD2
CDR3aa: CSAIQREGSYEQYF
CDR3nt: TGCAGTGCTATTCAGCGGGAGGGGTCCTACGAGCAGTACTTC

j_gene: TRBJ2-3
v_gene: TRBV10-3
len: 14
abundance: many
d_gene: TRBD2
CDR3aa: CARPGTSPTDTQYF
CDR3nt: TGTGCTCGGCCGGGGACTAGCCCCACAGATACGCAGTATTTT

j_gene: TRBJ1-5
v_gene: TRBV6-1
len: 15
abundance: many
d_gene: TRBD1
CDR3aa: CASSGHTGGNQPQHF
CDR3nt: TGTGCCAGCAGTGGACATACAGGGGGAAATCAGCCCCAGCATTTT

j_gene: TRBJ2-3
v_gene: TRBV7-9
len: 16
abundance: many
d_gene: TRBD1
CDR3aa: CASSQVTGLSTDTQYF
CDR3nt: TGTGCCAGCAGCCAAGTGACAGGGCTGAGCACAGATACGCAGTATTTT

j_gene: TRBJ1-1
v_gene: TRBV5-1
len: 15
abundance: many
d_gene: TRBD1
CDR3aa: CASSPPGQMNTEAFF
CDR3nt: TGCGCCAGCAGCCCCCCGGGACAGATGAACACTGAAGCTTTCTTT

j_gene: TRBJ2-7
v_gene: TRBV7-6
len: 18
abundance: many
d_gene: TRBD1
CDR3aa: CASSPQESGTESSYEQYF
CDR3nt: TGTGCCAGCAGCCCCCAGGAGTCCGGGACAGAAAGCTCCTACGAGCAGTACTTC

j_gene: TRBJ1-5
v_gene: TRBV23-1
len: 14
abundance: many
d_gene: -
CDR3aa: CASSQSGQYQPQHF
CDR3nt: TGCGCCAGCAGTCAATCAGGGCAGTATCAGCCCCAGCATTTT

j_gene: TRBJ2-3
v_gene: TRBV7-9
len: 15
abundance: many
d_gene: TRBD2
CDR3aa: CASSPGTSRADTQYF
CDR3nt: TGTGCCAGCAGCCCGGGGACTAGCAGAGCAGATACGCAGTATTTT

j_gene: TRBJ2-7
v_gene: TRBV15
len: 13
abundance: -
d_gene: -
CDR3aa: CATSRVRESEQYF
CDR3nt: TGTGCCACCAGCAGAGTTAGGGAATCGGAGCAGTACTTC

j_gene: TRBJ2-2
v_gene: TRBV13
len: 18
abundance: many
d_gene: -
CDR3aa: CASSFQVVGDTNTGELFF
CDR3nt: TGTGCCAGCAGCTTTCAGGTTGTGGGGGACACGAACACCGGGGAGCTGTTTTTT

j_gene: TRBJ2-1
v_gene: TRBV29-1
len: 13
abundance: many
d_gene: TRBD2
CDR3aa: CSVGGGEGNEQFF
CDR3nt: TGCAGTGTGGGGGGGGGGGAAGGCAATGAGCAGTTCTTC

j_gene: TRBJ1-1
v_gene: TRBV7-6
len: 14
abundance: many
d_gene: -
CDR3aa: CASSLGGLGTEAFF
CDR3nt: TGTGCCAGCAGCTTGGGGGGGCTTGGCACTGAAGCTTTCTTT

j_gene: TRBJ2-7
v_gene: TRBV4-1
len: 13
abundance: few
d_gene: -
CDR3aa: CASSRRDSYEQYF
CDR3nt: TGCGCCAGCAGCCGACGCGACTCCTACGAGCAGTACTTC

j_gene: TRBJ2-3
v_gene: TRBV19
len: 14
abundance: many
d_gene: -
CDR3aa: CASSIALDTDTQYF
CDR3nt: TGTGCCAGTAGTATAGCGCTTGACACAGATACGCAGTATTTT

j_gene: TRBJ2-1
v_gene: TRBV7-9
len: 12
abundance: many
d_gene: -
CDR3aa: CASGLEYNEQFF
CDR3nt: TGTGCCAGCGGCCTAGAGTACAATGAGCAGTTCTTC

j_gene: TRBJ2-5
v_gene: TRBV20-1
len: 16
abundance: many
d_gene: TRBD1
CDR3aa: CSARELDRLFQETQYF
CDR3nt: TGCAGTGCTAGAGAGTTGGACAGGCTTTTCCAAGAGACCCAGTACTTC

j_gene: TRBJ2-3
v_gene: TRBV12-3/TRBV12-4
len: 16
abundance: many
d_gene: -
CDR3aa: CASSLGLLGDTDTQYF
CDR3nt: TGTGCCAGCAGTTTGGGACTCCTGGGAGATACAGATACGCAGTATTTT

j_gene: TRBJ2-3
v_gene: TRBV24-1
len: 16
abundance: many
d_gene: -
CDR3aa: CATSDDTEAEGDTQYF
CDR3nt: TGTGCCACCAGTGATGACACGGAGGCCGAGGGAGATACGCAGTATTTT

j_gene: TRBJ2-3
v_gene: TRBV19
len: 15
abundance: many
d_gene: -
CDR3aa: CASSSPREDADTQYF
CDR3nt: TGTGCCAGTAGCTCCCCCAGGGAGGACGCGGATACGCAGTATTTT

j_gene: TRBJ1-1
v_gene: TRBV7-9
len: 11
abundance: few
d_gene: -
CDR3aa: CASSLAAEAFF
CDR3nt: TGTGCCAGCAGCTTAGCGGCAGAAGCTTTCTTT

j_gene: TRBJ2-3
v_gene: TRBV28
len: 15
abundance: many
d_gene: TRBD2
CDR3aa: CASSSRTSVRDTQYF
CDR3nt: TGTGCCAGCAGTTCCCGTACTAGCGTGAGAGATACGCAGTATTTT

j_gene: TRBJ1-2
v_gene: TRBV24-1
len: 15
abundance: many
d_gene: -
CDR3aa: CATSDFRGGSHGYTF
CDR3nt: TGTGCCACCAGTGATTTCCGCGGAGGGAGTCATGGCTACACCTTC